This T cell receptor beta chain was retrieved from a study of shared clonotypes between healthy human individuals. In the study overall: Used for every donor were three CD4 naive, three CD4 memory, two CD8 naive and one CD8 memory plate. Findings and limits, study-wide: With several donors compared, around 5.4% of naive CD4 clonotypes were shared. Deeper or shallower sequencing was expected to change how clonotypes are shared among donors.

Naive CD8 cells, CD45RO-negative and positively selected for CCR7, excluded terminally differentiated effector memory CD45RA+ cells. The protocol was immunoSEQ multiplex PCR, while the TCRdb copy is restricted to in-frame clones and leaves out a portion. Of around 2,000,000 clones detected, about 94% appear once; the ten largest clones hold 0.85% to 1.2%. About this clone itself: Its antigen is unidentified.

The V end lost 2 bases, the J end lost 0 bases, and 14 bases lay between the germline ends. Germline V gene sequence: CDR1 MNHEY, CDR2 SMNVEV (reference sequence). This CDR3 is built from 16 residues. The J gene is TRBJ2-7, the V gene TRBV27; D call uncertain. The TCR comes from a man aged 18-30 years in good health. The specimen sequenced was naive CD8+ T cells sorted from blood. The CDR3 bases are TGTGCCAGCAGTTTAACATTAGGGTCGAGCTCCTACGAGCAGTACTTC. Translated, it gives CASSLTLGSSSYEQYF.